This TCR beta chain was retrieved from a study of OX40 agonist ivuxolimab in advanced cancers. Study context: Every 2 weeks, ivuxolimab was infused into the patients intravenously at between 0.01 and 10 mg/kg. A mean age of about 56 years, range roughly 23 to 79, was recorded, and approximately 80% were male.

About this clone itself: What it binds is not known.

Study conclusions and caveats: The antigens recognized by the expanded peripheral T cells, that is their antigen specificity, were not determined.

Unmatched junction bases numbered 2, after V lost 3 bases and J lost 0 bases. CDR1 and CDR2 (germline): SGHRS, YFSETQ. This CDR3 is 17 amino acids long. Sequencing was performed with immunoSEQ multiplex PCR; in TCRdb, only in-frame clones are kept and a portion is missing. Here the sample spans tens of thousands of clones, around 85% being singletons. The receptor's source is an adult with an advanced solid tumor such as melanoma, head and neck, liver or kidney cancer. Sequencing was performed on CD4+ or CD8+ T cells sorted from blood, taken in a trial of the OX40 agonist ivuxolimab. The chain employs TRBV5-1 and TRBJ2-3; 15 bases line up with TRBD2. The CDR3 region has the DNA TGCGCCAGCAGCTCAGGACTAGCGGGAGGGAGCACAGATACGCAGTATTTT. Protein product: CASSSGLAGGSTDTQYF.